The 2 T cell receptor beta chains given below trace back to one sample, sequenced in a study of CD8 T cells in Susac syndrome. Reverse transcription used roughly 0.45 to 1 ug RNA and random hexamers. MiXCR, applied by TCRdb to the immunoSEQ multiplex PCR reads, yields one record per CDR3 protein. The sample lists about 130,000 distinct CDR3 sequences; 90% to 95% were seen once. Sequenced input: CD4+ T cells from PBMCs. These receptors originate from a human donor in good health.

The J gene is TRBJ2-5, the V gene TRBV27; 8 nucleotides agree with TRBD2. CDR1 is MNHEY and CDR2 is SMNVEV in the germline V gene (reference sequence). V lost 4 bases, J lost 2 bases, and 3 bases stayed unmatched. There are 14 residues in the CDR3. Written as DNA, the CDR3 is TGTGCCAGCAGTTCCCGGGGGGGTCAAGAGACCCAGTACTTC. It is translated as CASSSRGGQETQYF.

In its sample, this clonotype was seen once. The chain recombines TRBV6-6 with TRBJ1-2, with D perhaps matching TRBD1 (5 bases). The V end was cut by 6 bases, the J end by 4 bases, with 12 bases between. The germline CDR1 and CDR2 sequences are MNHNY and SVGAGI (reference sequence). The CDR3 is made up of 13 amino acids. CDR3 loop: CASSLDSIYGYTF. In DNA, the CDR3 is TGTGCCAGCAGCCTTGACAGTATCTATGGCTACACCTTC.